The rows below give T cell receptor beta chains drawn from one sample of a study of neoadjuvant anti-PD-1 for oral cavity cancer. The data were produced by immunoSEQ multiplex PCR, yet TCRdb's version contains in-frame clones alone and is incomplete. The table has thousands of clones, 76% seen once. Material: PBMCs, obtained before nivolumab (anti-PD-1) treatment. The receptors were sampled from a person aged 40-85 years with oral cavity squamous cell carcinoma. Both conserved end residues are trimmed from each CDR3.

TRBV4-2	TRBJ1-2	ASSQGLSENYGYT
TRBV5-1	TRBJ2-1	ASSLVGGGEQF
TRBV7-2	TRBJ1-2	ASSQAGGSVYGYT
TRBV6-6	TRBJ2-7	ASRARQLFTYEQY
TRBV19	TRBJ2-1	ASSIRQGPRLEQF
TRBV2	TRBJ1-4	ASGLGTALELF
TRBV6-5	TRBJ1-6	ASSYSGQGFSPLH
TRBV4-3	TRBJ2-5	ASSFSWDGRETQY
TRBV11-2	TRBJ1-4	ASSLPSSATNEKLF
TRBV5-4	TRBJ2-2	ASSLDSGGATGELF
TRBV19	TRBJ1-4	ASSERQSNEKLF
TRBV6-5	TRBJ1-2	ASSYSGQGDYGYT
TRBV6-1	TRBJ1-3	ASSGGFSGNTIY
TRBV7-3	TRBJ1-6	ASSLGGSPNSPLH
TRBV10-2	TRBJ2-2	ASSDSGTTGELF
TRBV7-2	TRBJ2-7	ASSFGQGVSYEQY
TRBV11-2	TRBJ2-7	ASSSTDRRYEQY
TRBV5-1	TRBJ2-7	ASSLPDRTYEQY
TRBV18	TRBJ1-3	ASSPGTGSNTIY
TRBV5-4	TRBJ1-1	ASSPAPGTGRNTEAF
TRBV6-4	TRBJ2-3	ASSRDSTDTQY
TRBV11-1	TRBJ2-7	ASSFRDRGTYEQY
TRBV19	TRBJ1-5	ASSIVENQPQH
TRBV10-1	TRBJ1-1	ASSGGQGAWDTEAF
TRBV5-1	TRBJ1-1	ASSLRSGGTGSTEAF
TRBV5-4	TRBJ2-1	ASSLLHNEQF
TRBV28	TRBJ2-3	ASSLWAGGRTDTQY
TRBV7-9	TRBJ1-1	ASNENRGLNTEAF
TRBV7-2	TRBJ1-4	ASSLDSPPGKLF
TRBV4-1	TRBJ2-3	ASRGGGTDTQY
TRBV27	TRBJ2-3	ATLGGPGDTQY
TRBV7-9	TRBJ1-1	ASSHRQGARFTEAF